A single sample is the source of the 25 T cell receptor beta chains below, sequenced in a study of T cell responses to AZD1222 COVID-19 vaccine (dated by TCRdb to about 2021). The time point label for this specimen denotes: baseline before first vaccination. The library was generated by the immunoSEQ multiplex PCR assay. Entries here come from immuneACCESS through TCRdb and include only in-frame sequences with V and J called. Some clones fail to appear in such tables; in the studies checked, an unresolved V gene covers under half of the shortfall, and the cause of the remainder is unknown. This sample is represented by 95,000 to 150,000 clones; approximately 90% of them were singletons. Just over 7% of the sample rests with the top ten. The sample was peripheral blood, taken on day 0 of AZD1222 vaccination. The receptors here all came from an adult in good health.

The V call is TRBV6-2 or TRBV6-3, the J call TRBJ2-5; no reliable D call. Germline V gene sequence: CDR1 MNHEY, CDR2 SVGEGT. There are 11 residues in the CDR3. Deletions cut 6 bases from V and 5 bases from J, with 7 bases between. As DNA, the CDR3 is TGTGCCAGCAGCCCGATGGAGACCCAGTACTTC. As protein: CASSPMETQYF.

The chain uses TRBV19 and TRBJ2-1, with 7 positions matching TRBD1. The CDR3 loop spans 15 amino acids. Looked up from germline, CDR1 is LNHDA and CDR2 is SQIVND (reference sequence). The trim removed 6 bases at V and 6 bases at J, leaving 11 bases unmatched. In DNA form, the CDR3 reads TGTGCCAGTAGGGCAGGGGGTCGATCTGGCAATGAGCAGTTCTTC. It encodes CASRAGGRSGNEQFF.

The chain couples TRBV9 to TRBJ2-3, with D possibly matching TRBD2 (6 bases). Trimming stripped 3 bases from V and 4 bases from J, with 12 bases between. CDR1 is SGDLS and CDR2 is YYNGEE in the germline V gene. The CDR3 is 14 amino acids. In DNA form, the CDR3 reads TGTGCCAGCAGCGCAGGATGGGAGGCAGATACGCAGTATTTT. As protein: CASSAGWEADTQYF.

This clone was observed a handful of times. J is TRBJ1-4 and V is TRBV19, with 7 nucleotides matching TRBD1. The CDR3 extends over 16 amino acids. Trimming took 0 bases from V and 8 from J; bases not matched to a gene: 9. Germline V gene data show CDR1 as LNHDA and CDR2 as SQIVND (reference sequence). The chain's CDR3 is CASSIETGKDREKLFF. Written as DNA, the CDR3 is TGTGCCAGTAGTATAGAGACAGGGAAGGACCGAGAAAAACTGTTTTTT.

The chain has TRBV6-5 and TRBJ2-3; possibly TRBD1 or TRBD2 for D (5 bases each). The V gene lost 7 bases and the J gene lost 8 bases, with 22 bases spanning the gap. Per the germline V gene, CDR1 is MNHEY and CDR2 is SVGAGI. The CDR3 extends over 15 amino acids. The chain's CDR3 is CASKRGPGGPGTQYF. Here the CDR3 DNA reads TGTGCCAGCAAGAGGGGACCCGGCGGCCCCGGTACGCAGTATTTT.

This clone was seen only once. The chain uses TRBV6-5 and TRBJ2-3; 8 nucleotides match TRBD2. The germline V gene has CDR1 MNHEY and CDR2 SVGAGI. The CDR3 consists of 15 residues. V shed 1 base, J shed 6 bases, and the junction held 6 bases outside the gene matches. CDR3 sequence (DNA): TGTGCCAGCAGTTACTTCGGGAGGGCCGTGGATACGCAGTATTTT. Translation: CASSYFGRAVDTQYF.

The rearrangement uses TRBV4-1 and TRBJ2-5; 8 bases agree with TRBD2. J was trimmed by 5 bases and V by 0 bases; bases with no gene match: 8. The germline gives CDR1 MGHRA, CDR2 YSYEKL. This CDR3 has 16 amino acids. CDR3 DNA sequence: TGCGCCAGCAGCCAAGAGTGGACTAGCCTAGGGGAGACCCAGTACTTC. Translation: CASSQEWTSLGETQYF.

The V gene is TRBV27, the J gene TRBJ2-5; tentative D call: TRBD2 (6 bases). The CDR3 is 14 residues long. V lost 4 bases and J lost 7, with 16 bases in between. Germline lookup yields CDR1 MNHEY and CDR2 SMNVEV (reference sequence). The CDR3 coding sequence is TGTGCCAGCAGTTCGACTAGTCGCGTTGGGACCCAGTACTTC. It specifies CASSSTSRVGTQYF.

This rearrangement joins TRBV18 to TRBJ2-1; tentative D call: TRBD1 (5 bases). The CDR3 is 15 amino acids. Between the trimmed V and J ends, which lost 4 bases and 2 bases, there was a span of 12 bases. CDR1 is KGHSH and CDR2 is LQKENI in the germline V gene. The chain's CDR3 is CASSLSDSPYNEQFF. The CDR3 DNA reads as TGTGCCAGCTCACTTTCCGACAGCCCCTACAATGAGCAGTTCTTC.

The chain has TRBV9 and TRBJ1-3; D unclear. This CDR3 region has 15 residues. Germline V gene data show CDR1 as SGDLS and CDR2 as YYNGEE. The V and J ends lost 4 bases and 0 bases respectively, with 11 bases between them. CDR3 coding DNA: TGTGCCAGCAGCCGCGGACTGGGCTCTGGAAACACCATATATTTT. Translation gives CASSRGLGSGNTIYF.

This chain connects TRBV3-1 (or the pseudogene TRBV3-2) to TRBJ2-3; a possible D gene is TRBD1 (5 bases). CDR3 length equals 16 residues. Trimming took 0 bases from V and 2 from J, leaving 12 bases between them. Germline V gives CDR1 LGHDT, CDR2 YNNKEL (reference sequence). The CDR3 DNA reads as TGTGCCAGCAGCCAAGATATTACAGGAGCCACAGATACGCAGTATTTT. Translated: CASSQDITGATDTQYF.

The chain is built from TRBV7-8 and TRBJ1-4; TRBD1 agrees at 9 bases. The CDR3 is 15 residues long. Looked up from germline, CDR1 is SGHVS and CDR2 is FQNEAQ. The ends lost 5 bases at V and 7 bases at J; junction bases unmatched: 8. The CDR3 loop is CASSQSGTGREKLFF. CDR3 bases: TGTGCCAGCAGCCAGTCCGGGACAGGGCGTGAAAAACTGTTTTTT.

The chain carries TRBV6-2 or TRBV6-3 and TRBJ2-7; TRBD2 is a possible D gene (5 bases). Per the germline V gene, CDR1 is MNHEY and CDR2 is SVGEGT. CDR3 size: 18 residues. The V and J ends lost 0 bases and 0 bases respectively, with 18 bases between them. The CDR3 DNA is TGTGCCAGCAGTTACTCTTGGCCACTACTAGAGAGCTCCTACGAGCAGTACTTC. This encodes CASSYSWPLLESSYEQYF.

This rearrangement joins TRBV6-2 or TRBV6-3 to TRBJ2-1, with D hard to call. The CDR3 has 12 residues. Looked up from germline, CDR1 is MNHEY and CDR2 is SVGEGT. With 0 bases removed from V and 7 bases from J, the gap between germline ends came to 4 bases. The CDR3 DNA reads TGTGCCAGCAGTTACTCGAGAAATGAGCAGTTCTTC. It translates to CASSYSRNEQFF.

This chain joins TRBV4-3 and TRBJ1-6; D unclear. This CDR3 is 16 amino acids long. The V end was cut by 5 bases, the J end by 5 bases, with 16 bases between. Germline V lookup: CDR1 LGHNA, CDR2 YSLEER. CDR3 nucleotides: TGCGCCAGCAGCTCCCGGGCGGATCCTCATAATTCACCCCTCCACTTT. Protein: CASSSRADPHNSPLHF.

The chain recombines TRBV28 with TRBJ1-5; maybe TRBD1 (6 bases). CDR1 is MDHEN and CDR2 is SYDVKM in the germline V gene. V gave up 6 bases and J gave up 0 bases, with 18 bases separating them. This CDR3 spans 17 amino acids. This CDR3 is CASSHGQLLYSNQPQHF. The CDR3 nucleotides are TGTGCCAGCAGCCACGGACAGCTTCTATATAGCAATCAGCCCCAGCATTTT.

The chain employs TRBV3-1 (or the pseudogene TRBV3-2) and TRBJ2-3, with 9 bases aligning to TRBD2. Trimming at V came to 1 base and at J to 2 bases, leaving 1 base not matched to a gene. Per germline, CDR1 LGHDT and CDR2 YNNKEL (reference sequence). There are 15 residues in the CDR3. The DNA for the CDR3 is TGTGCCAGCAGCCAAGGACTAGCGGTCACAGATACGCAGTATTTT. This encodes CASSQGLAVTDTQYF.

The J gene is TRBJ2-1, the V gene TRBV6-5, with a tentative D call TRBD2 (5 bases). The germline V gene has CDR1 MNHEY and CDR2 SVGAGI. V was shortened by 11 bases and J by 2 bases, with 16 bases between the two germline ends. This CDR3 region has 14 residues. The CDR3 region is CAGRPAETYNEQFF. CDR3 DNA: TGTGCCGGGCGCCCAGCGGAGACCTACAATGAGCAGTTCTTC.

The V call is TRBV27, the J call TRBJ2-7; no clear D. Trimming shortened V by 2 bases and J by 2 bases, and 13 bases separated the two germline ends. The germline V gene has CDR1 MNHEY and CDR2 SMNVEV (reference sequence). The CDR3 sequence is 15 residues long. CDR3: CASSLVVSAAYEQYF. CDR3 DNA sequence: TGTGCCAGCAGTTTAGTCGTCTCAGCCGCCTACGAGCAGTACTTC.

The genes are TRBV11-2 and TRBJ1-1; the D gene is possibly TRBD1 (6 bases). The ends were cut back, 5 bases at V and 1 base at J, with 14 bases in the middle. Germline V CDR1 and CDR2: SGHAT, FQNNGV. CDR3 length: 15 residues. CDR3 nucleotide sequence: TGTGCCAGCAGCCCCCGGGGGGGGCAGAACACTGAAGCTTTCTTT. Amino acids: CASSPRGGQNTEAFF.

The rearrangement links TRBV6-1 to TRBJ1-1; 7 nucleotides align to TRBD1. The CDR3 loop spans 13 amino acids. Looked up from germline, CDR1 is MNHNS and CDR2 is SASEGT. V gave up 11 bases and J gave up 5 bases; unmatched junction bases: 11. The CDR3 sequence: CAGRQGPGTEAFF. The DNA of the CDR3 is TGTGCCGGTCGACAGGGCCCGGGGACTGAAGCTTTCTTT.

This clone came up once. V and J are TRBV5-1 and TRBJ2-3, with D perhaps matching TRBD1 (5 bases). The CDR3 has 15 amino acids. Per germline, CDR1 SGHRS and CDR2 YFSETQ. V lost 5 bases to trimming and J lost 2 bases, with 15 bases between them. This CDR3 is CASRSRAGNTDTQYF. In DNA form, the CDR3 reads TGCGCCAGCAGGAGTCGGGCAGGGAACACAGATACGCAGTATTTT.

This clone was seen a few times. The chain couples TRBV3-1 (or the pseudogene TRBV3-2) to TRBJ2-7; tentative D call: TRBD1 (6 bases). Per germline, CDR1 LGHDT and CDR2 YNNKEL (reference sequence). Deletions cut 0 bases from V and 4 bases from J, with 13 bases between. This CDR3 has 15 amino acids. Written as DNA, the CDR3 is TGTGCCAGCAGCCAAGATCCGAGGACAGTTTACGAGCAGTACTTC. This encodes CASSQDPRTVYEQYF.

This clone was picked up one time. The chain recombines TRBV5-4 with TRBJ2-7, with 11 bases matching TRBD2. The CDR3 loop spans 15 amino acids. The germline V gene encodes CDR1 SGHNT and CDR2 YYREEE (reference sequence). Trimming removed 6 bases from V and 0 bases from J; junction bases left unmatched: 5. This CDR3 reads CASKLAGESSYEQYF. CDR3 DNA: TGTGCCAGCAAACTAGCGGGGGAGAGCTCCTACGAGCAGTACTTC. Based on the CDR3 plus reference TRBV5-4 and TRBJ2-7, the full variable domain is ETGVTQSPTHLIKTRGQQVTLRCSSQSGHNTVSWYQQALGQGPQFIFQYYREEENGRGNFPPRFSGLQFPNYSSELNVNALELDDSALYLCASKLAGESSYEQYFGPGTRLTVT.

The V and J genes are TRBV3-1 (or the pseudogene TRBV3-2) and TRBJ2-7; D might be TRBD1 or TRBD2, each matching 5 bases. The germline V gene encodes CDR1 LGHDT and CDR2 YNNKEL (reference sequence). This CDR3 region has 16 residues. V shed 0 bases and J shed 3 bases, with 15 bases lying between them. The CDR3 DNA reads TGTGCCAGCAGCCAAGACGGGGCAGCCCGGGTCTACGAGCAGTACTTC. It specifies CASSQDGAARVYEQYF.